These T cell receptor beta chains were read from a single sample in a study of T cells in Graves' hyperthyroidism and ophthalmopathy. TCRdb redid the calling of the multiplex PCR reads with MiXCR, one entry per CDR3 protein. The data show about 92,000 distinct CDR3 sequences, roughly 49% seen once. The sequencing sample was made of blood. All receptors come from a woman aged 40 to 49 with Graves' hyperthyroidism. Both conserved end residues are trimmed from each CDR3.

>TRBJ2-5|TRBV5-1
ASFTTQY
>TRBJ1-1|TRBV2
ASSAGQGSNTEAF
>TRBJ1-4|TRBV7-2
ASSADTEEKLF
>TRBJ1-5|TRBV10-3
AISEFGTVQETQH
>TRBJ1-4|TRBV5-1
ASSFGDRGVGEKLF
>TRBJ2-5|TRBV7-2
ASRRGGSQYQETQY
>TRBJ2-7|TRBV12-3/TRBV12-4
ASSLAGAHSYEQY
>TRBJ1-3|TRBV6-6
ASSSGPGNTIY
>TRBJ1-2|TRBV30
AWSKGGRGFGYT
>TRBJ1-1|TRBV30
AWSVYGRMNTEAF
>TRBJ2-7|TRBV9
ASSRMAGEQY
>TRBJ1-2|TRBV7-9
ASSFMTGNIGYT
>TRBJ1-2|TRBV15
ATSISDRPSHYGYT
>TRBJ1-2|TRBV6-6
ASSTRGQGSNYGYT
>TRBJ2-5|TRBV7-6
ASSSGPPQTQY
>TRBJ1-4|TRBV5-1
ASSLAMMSNEKLF
>TRBJ2-5|TRBV2
ASSPRGLREGEETQY
>TRBJ1-1|TRBV14
ASSQEKEGQAF
>TRBJ2-7|TRBV28
ASSFGRVSYEQY
>TRBJ1-2|TRBV20-1
SARSRQGIHGYT
>TRBJ1-3|TRBV2
ASSLKRGNTIY
>TRBJ2-3|TRBV6-1
ASSGWGTDTQY
>TRBJ2-7|TRBV7-9
ASSVSAEGRFGRAAYEQY
>TRBJ2-7|TRBV7-9
ASSTRGQGVYEQY
>TRBJ2-7|TRBV7-8
ASSPSVTYEQY
>TRBJ1-5|TRBV20-1
SATPQH
>TRBJ1-1|TRBV19
ASRGSGGYTEAF
>TRBJ2-7|TRBV4-1
ASSQELHPTGELY